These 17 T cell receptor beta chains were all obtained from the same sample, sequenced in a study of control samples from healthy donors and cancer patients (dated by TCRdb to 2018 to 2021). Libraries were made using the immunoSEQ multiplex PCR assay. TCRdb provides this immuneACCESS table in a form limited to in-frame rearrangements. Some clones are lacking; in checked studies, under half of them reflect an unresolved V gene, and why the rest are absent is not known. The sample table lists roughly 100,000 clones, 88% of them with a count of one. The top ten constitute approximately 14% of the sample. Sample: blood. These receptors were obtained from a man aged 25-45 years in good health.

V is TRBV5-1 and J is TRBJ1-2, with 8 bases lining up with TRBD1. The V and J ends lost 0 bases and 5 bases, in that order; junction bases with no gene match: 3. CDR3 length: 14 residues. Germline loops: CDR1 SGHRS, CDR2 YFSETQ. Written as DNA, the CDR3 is TGCGCCAGCAGCTTGGATGGACAGGGTTATGGCTACACCTTC. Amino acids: CASSLDGQGYGYTF. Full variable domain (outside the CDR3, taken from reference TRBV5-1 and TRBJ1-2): KAGVTQTPRYLIKTRGQQVTLSCSPISGHRSVSWYQQTPGQGLQFLFEYFSETQRNKGNFPGRFSGRQFSNSRSEMNVSTLELGDSALYLCASSLDGQGYGYTFGSGTRLTVV.

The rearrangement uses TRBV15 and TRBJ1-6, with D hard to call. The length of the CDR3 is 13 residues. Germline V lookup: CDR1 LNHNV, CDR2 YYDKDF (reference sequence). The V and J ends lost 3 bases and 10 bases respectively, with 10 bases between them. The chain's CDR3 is CATSSLQASPLHF. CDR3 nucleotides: TGTGCCACCAGCAGCCTACAAGCCTCACCCCTCCACTTT.

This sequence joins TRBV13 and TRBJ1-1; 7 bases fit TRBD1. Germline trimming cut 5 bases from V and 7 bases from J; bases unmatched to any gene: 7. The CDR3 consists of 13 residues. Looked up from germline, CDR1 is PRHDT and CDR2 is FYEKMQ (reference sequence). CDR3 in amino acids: CASSARDRLEAFF. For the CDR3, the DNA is TGTGCCAGCAGCGCCCGGGACAGACTTGAAGCTTTCTTT.

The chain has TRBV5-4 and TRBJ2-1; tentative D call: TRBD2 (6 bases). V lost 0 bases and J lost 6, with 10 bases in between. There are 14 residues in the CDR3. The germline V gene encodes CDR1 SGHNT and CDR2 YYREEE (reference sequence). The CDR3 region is CASSLDSTSNEQFF. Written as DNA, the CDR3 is TGTGCCAGCAGCTTGGATTCGACTAGCAATGAGCAGTTCTTC.

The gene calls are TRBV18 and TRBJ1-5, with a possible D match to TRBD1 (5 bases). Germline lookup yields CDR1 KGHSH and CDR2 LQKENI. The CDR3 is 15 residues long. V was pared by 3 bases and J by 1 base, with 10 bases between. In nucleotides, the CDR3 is TGTGCCAGCTCACCGTTAGAGGGGAGCAATCAGCCCCAGCATTTT. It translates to CASSPLEGSNQPQHF. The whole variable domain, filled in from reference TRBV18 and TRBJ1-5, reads NAGVMQNPRHLVRRRGQEARLRCSPMKGHSHVYWYRQLPEEGLKFMVYLQKENIIDESGMPKERFSAEFPKEGPSILRIQQVVRGDSAAYFCASSPLEGSNQPQHFGDGTRLSIL.

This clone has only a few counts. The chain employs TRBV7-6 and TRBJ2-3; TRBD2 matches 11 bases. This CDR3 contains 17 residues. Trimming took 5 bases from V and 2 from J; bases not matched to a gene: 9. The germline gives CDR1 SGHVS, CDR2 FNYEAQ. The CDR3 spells CASSRMGTSGFTDTQYF. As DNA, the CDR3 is TGTGCCAGCAGCCGGATGGGGACTAGCGGATTCACAGATACGCAGTATTTT.

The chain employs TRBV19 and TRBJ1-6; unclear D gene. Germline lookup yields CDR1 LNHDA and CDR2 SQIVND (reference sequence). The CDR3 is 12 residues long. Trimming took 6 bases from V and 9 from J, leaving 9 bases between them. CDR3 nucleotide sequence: TGTGCCAGTAGCCTCAGTGGTTCACCCCTCCACTTT. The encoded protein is CASSLSGSPLHF.

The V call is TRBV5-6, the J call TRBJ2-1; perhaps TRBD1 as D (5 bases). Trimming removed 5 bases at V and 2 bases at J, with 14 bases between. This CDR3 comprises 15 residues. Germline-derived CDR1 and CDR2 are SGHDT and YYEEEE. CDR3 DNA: TGTGCCAGCAGTCAGAAAAGGGGCGCCTACAATGAGCAGTTCTTC. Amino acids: CASSQKRGAYNEQFF.

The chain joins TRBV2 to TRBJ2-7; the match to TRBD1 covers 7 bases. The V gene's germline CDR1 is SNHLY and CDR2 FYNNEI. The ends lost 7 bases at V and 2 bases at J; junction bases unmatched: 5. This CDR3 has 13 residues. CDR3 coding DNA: TGTGCCAGCATCCGGGACAGAGCCTACGAGCAGTACTTC. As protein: CASIRDRAYEQYF.

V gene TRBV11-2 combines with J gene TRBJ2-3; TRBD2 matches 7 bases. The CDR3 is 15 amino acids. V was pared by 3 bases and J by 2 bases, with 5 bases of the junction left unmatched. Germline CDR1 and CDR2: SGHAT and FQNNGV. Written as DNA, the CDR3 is TGTGCCAGCAGCTTGAGGGAGGGGCACACAGATACGCAGTATTTT. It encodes CASSLREGHTDTQYF.

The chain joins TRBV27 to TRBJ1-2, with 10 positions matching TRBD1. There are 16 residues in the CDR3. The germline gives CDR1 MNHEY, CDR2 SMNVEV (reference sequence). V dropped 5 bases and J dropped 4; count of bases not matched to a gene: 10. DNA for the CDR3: TGTGCCAGCAGTGCGGTGAGGACAGGGGGTACCTATGGCTACACCTTC. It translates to CASSAVRTGGTYGYTF.

CDR3 nucleotides: TGTGCCAGTAGTATAGATCCGGGAGACCCGTATAGCAATCAGCCCCAGCATTTT. This translates into CASSIDPGDPYSNQPQHF. This sequence joins TRBV19 and TRBJ1-5, with no clear D. V was pared by 0 bases and J by 0 bases, with 15 bases between. CDR3 length: 18 residues. CDR1 and CDR2 from the germline V gene are LNHDA and SQIVND (reference sequence). Using reference TRBV19 and TRBJ1-5 for the parts outside the CDR3, the full variable domain is DGGITQSPKYLFRKEGQNVTLSCEQNLNHDAMYWYRQDPGQGLRLIYYSQIVNDFQKGDIAEGYSVSREKKESFPLTVTSAQKNPTAFYLCASSIDPGDPYSNQPQHFGDGTRLSIL.

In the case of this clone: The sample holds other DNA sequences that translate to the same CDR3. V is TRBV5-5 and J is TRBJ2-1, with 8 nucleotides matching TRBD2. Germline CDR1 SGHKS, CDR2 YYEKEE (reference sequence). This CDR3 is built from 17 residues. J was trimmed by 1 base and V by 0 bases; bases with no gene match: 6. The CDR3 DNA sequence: TGTGCCAGCAGCTTGGTAGGGGCGGGAGGTTCCTACAATGAGCAGTTCTTC. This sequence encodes CASSLVGAGGSYNEQFF. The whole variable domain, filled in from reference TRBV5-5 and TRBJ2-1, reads DAGVTQSPTHLIKTRGQQVTLRCSPISGHKSVSWYQQVLGQGPQFIFQYYEKEERGRGNFPDRFSARQFPNYSSELNVNALLLGDSALYLCASSLVGAGGSYNEQFFGPGTRLTVL.

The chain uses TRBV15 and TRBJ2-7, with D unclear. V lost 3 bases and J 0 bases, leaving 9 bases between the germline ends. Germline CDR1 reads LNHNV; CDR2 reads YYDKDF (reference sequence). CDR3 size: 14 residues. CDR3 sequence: CATSSRASSYEQYF. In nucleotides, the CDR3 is TGTGCCACCAGCAGCAGAGCGAGCTCCTACGAGCAGTACTTC.

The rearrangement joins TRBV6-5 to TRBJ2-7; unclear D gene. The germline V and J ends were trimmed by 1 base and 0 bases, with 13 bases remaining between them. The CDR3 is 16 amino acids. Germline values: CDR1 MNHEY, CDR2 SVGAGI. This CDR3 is CASSYLYSVSSYEQYF. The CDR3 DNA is TGTGCCAGCAGTTACTTATACTCGGTGAGCTCCTACGAGCAGTACTTC.

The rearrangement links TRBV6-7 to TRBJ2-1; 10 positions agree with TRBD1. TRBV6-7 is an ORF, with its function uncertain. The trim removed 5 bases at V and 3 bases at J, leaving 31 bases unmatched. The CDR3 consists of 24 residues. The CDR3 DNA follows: TGTGCCAGCAGTCCCCCCTCACCGGACAGGGGGTCCGTAAGACCCAAGACTAACTACAATGAGCAGTTCTTC. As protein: CASSPPSPDRGSVRPKTNYNEQFF.

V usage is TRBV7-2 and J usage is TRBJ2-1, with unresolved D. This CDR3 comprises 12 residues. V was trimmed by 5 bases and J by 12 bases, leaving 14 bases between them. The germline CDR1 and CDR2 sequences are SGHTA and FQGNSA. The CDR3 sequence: CASSASTSGQFF. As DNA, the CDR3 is TGTGCCAGCAGCGCCTCAACGTCCGGGCAGTTCTTC.